This T cell receptor (beta chain) was found in a study of response to subunit inactivated influenza vaccine. MiXCR was run by TCRdb on the RT-PCR reads, yielding one entry per CDR3 protein. Of 650,000 to 800,000 distinct CDR3 sequences in the sample, roughly 14% were seen once. Points from the study as a whole: It was suggested by the authors that few new T cells are recruited by each seasonal influenza vaccination.

The CDR3 totals 13 residues. The V gene lost 1 base and the J gene lost 5 bases, with 11 bases spanning the gap. Germline lookup yields CDR1 DFQATT and CDR2 SNEGSKA (reference sequence). This clonotype was observed a few times. Its specificity is unknown. The chain links TRBV20-1 to TRBJ1-1, with no clear D. This TCR was recovered from a man in his forties or fifties who received an inactivated influenza vaccine. The sample here was PBMCs from blood, taken roughly 15 days before vaccination. The DNA for the CDR3 is TGCAGTGCTAGAGGCCCGGGGAATACTGAAGCTTTCTTT. Translation: CSARGPGNTEAFF.